These 6 T cell receptor beta chains were all obtained from the same sample, sequenced in a study of CD8+ T cells in alopecia areata. Following extraction, RNA underwent reverse transcription to cDNA, which served as the sequencing template. Measured with immunoSEQ multiplex PCR; TCRdb has only the in-frame clones, and not every one. The table includes about 69,000 clones, approximately 60% detected once. Sequenced here: CD8+ T cells sorted from blood, sampled at week 0. The source of these receptors is a human donor with alopecia areata.

This clone has more than one count but fewer than ten. This chain joins TRBV5-5 and TRBJ2-7; 13 positions match TRBD2. The germline CDR1 and CDR2 sequences are SGHKS and YYEKEE (reference sequence). V lost 4 bases and J lost 2; bases outside the gene matches: 9. The CDR3 is 17 residues long. This CDR3 reads CASSPLAGGPITYEQYF. CDR3 DNA sequence: TGTGCCAGCAGCCCACTAGCGGGAGGGCCGATTACCTACGAGCAGTACTTC.

The rearrangement uses TRBV7-9 and TRBJ1-2, with TRBD1 matching 9 bases. The CDR3 loop spans 17 amino acids. The V gene end was trimmed by 4 bases and the J gene end by 0 bases; junction bases not matched to a gene: 9. CDR1 SEHNR and CDR2 FQNEAQ come from the germline V gene (reference sequence). The CDR3 sequence: CASSYGTGILANYGYTF. DNA of the CDR3: TGTGCCAGCAGCTACGGGACAGGGATTCTAGCTAACTATGGCTACACCTTC.

The chain has TRBV7-6 and TRBJ1-1; D is perhaps TRBD1 (6 bases). V was shortened by 5 bases and J by 7 bases, with 20 bases between the two germline ends. The length of the CDR3 is 15 residues. The germline V gene encodes CDR1 SGHVS and CDR2 FNYEAQ. In nucleotides, the CDR3 is TGTGCCAGCAGCCCCCGAAAAGGACAGACGAGTGAAGCTTTCTTT. It yields the protein CASSPRKGQTSEAFF.

This clone was counted only a few times. The chain links TRBV6-5 to TRBJ1-5; D call uncertain. In germline, CDR1 is MNHEY, CDR2 SVGAGI. The V end was cut by 2 bases, the J end by 6 bases, with 8 bases between. This CDR3 has 13 amino acids. In nucleotides, the CDR3 is TGTGCCAGCAGTTACGGAAAGAGTCAGCCCCAGCATTTT. Its translation is CASSYGKSQPQHF.

In this sample, this clone turned up a few times. The rearrangement links TRBV19 to TRBJ2-6; maybe TRBD2 (6 bases). The CDR3 has 15 amino acids. Per germline, CDR1 LNHDA and CDR2 SQIVND (reference sequence). V dropped 7 bases and J dropped 1 base, with 11 bases sitting between them. CDR3 bases: TGTGCCAGTACCCTGGGGGGTTCTGGGGCCAACGTCCTGACTTTC. Residues: CASTLGGSGANVLTF.

This clone was counted between two and nine times. This chain connects TRBV10-3 to TRBJ1-5; 8 nucleotides line up with TRBD1. J gave up 3 bases and V 6 bases, and 7 bases lay outside the gene matches. This CDR3 spans 15 amino acids. CDR1 ENHRY and CDR2 SYGVKD come from the germline V gene. The CDR3, as DNA: TGTGCCATCAGCAAGGACAGGGAGGTCAATCAGCCCCAGCATTTT. Amino acids: CAISKDREVNQPQHF.